Below, 23 T cell receptor beta chains from the same sample are listed, as sequenced in a study of T cell repertoires in cytomegalovirus infection. These receptors are not linked to any known antigen. One entry per CDR3 protein, called by TCRdb with MiXCR from the reads. In the table there are 450,000 to 600,000 distinct CDR3 sequences, roughly a third of which are singletons. The specimen was cultured PBMCs, collected from culture after CMV antigen stimulation. The receptors stem from a human donor in good health (CMV status not recorded). Some clones in this sample may be carry-over from other donors' samples.

The chain joins TRBV19 to TRBJ1-5, with D unclear. The CDR3 extends over 15 amino acids. Trimming pared 4 bases from V and 0 bases from J, leaving 10 bases between. Germline V gene data show CDR1 as LNHDA and CDR2 as SQIVND (reference sequence). CDR3 amino acids: CASSRSPDSNQPQHF. CDR3 in DNA: TGTGCCAGTAGTAGAAGTCCCGATAGCAATCAGCCCCAGCATTTT.

This clonotype has just a few counts. The chain combines TRBV6-8 with TRBJ2-2; 7 positions match TRBD2. With V trimmed by 3 bases and J by 7 bases, 11 bases remained unmatched. This CDR3 spans 16 amino acids. Germline CDR1 reads MNHGY; CDR2 reads SAAAGT. CDR3 protein: CASSYVGSWEGGELFF. CDR3 DNA sequence: TGTGCCAGCAGTTATGTCGGGAGCTGGGAGGGCGGGGAGCTGTTTTTT.

The V gene is TRBV5-1, the J gene TRBJ2-1; the D gene is possibly TRBD2 (6 bases). The CDR3 loop spans 15 amino acids. Germline V gives CDR1 SGHRS, CDR2 YFSETQ. V shed 3 bases and J shed 2 bases, with 12 bases lying between them. CDR3 protein: CASSSSPGAYNEQFF. CDR3 DNA sequence: TGCGCCAGCAGCTCTAGTCCGGGGGCCTACAATGAGCAGTTCTTC.

For the CDR3, the DNA is TGTGCCAGCAGTCCCGGACAGGTAGAGTACGAGCAGTACTTC. Translation gives CASSPGQVEYEQYF. V and J are TRBV28 and TRBJ2-7, with 7 nucleotides matching TRBD1. Germline V gives CDR1 MDHEN, CDR2 SYDVKM. The CDR3 is made up of 14 amino acids. V trimming: 5 bases; J trimming: 4 bases; junction bases outside the gene matches: 8.

There are a few counts of this clonotype. The gene calls are TRBV7-2 and TRBJ2-7, with D perhaps matching TRBD2 (6 bases). CDR3 length: 15 amino acids. The germline V gene has CDR1 SGHTA and CDR2 FQGNSA. Trimming left V 0 bases short and J 7 bases short, with 16 bases between. CDR3 coding DNA: TGTGCCAGCAGCTTAGCTGCCGGGAGTCCGTTAGAGCAGTACTTC. Encoded protein: CASSLAAGSPLEQYF. The full variable domain, completed using reference TRBV7-2 and TRBJ2-7, is GAGVSQSPSNKVTEKGKDVELRCDPISGHTALYWYRQSLGQGLEFLIYFQGNSAPDKSGLPSDRFSAERTGGSVSTLTIQRTQQEDSAVYLCASSLAAGSPLEQYFGPGTRLTVT.

The chain is built from TRBV12-5 and TRBJ2-3; D is undetermined. The CDR3 covers 13 residues. Germline V CDR1 and CDR2: LGHNT, FRNRAP. V shed 7 bases and J shed 4 bases, with 12 bases lying between them. The CDR3 loop is CASAKWASDTQYF. The CDR3 region has the DNA TGTGCTAGTGCCAAGTGGGCATCAGATACGCAGTATTTT.

This rearrangement joins TRBV29-1 to TRBJ1-4; D might be TRBD1 (5 bases). Per the germline V gene, CDR1 is SQVTM and CDR2 is ANQGSEA. Trimming shortened V by 6 bases and J by 3 bases, and 14 bases separated the two germline ends. The CDR3 covers 14 residues. This CDR3 reads CSVSSRGANEKLFF. As DNA, the CDR3 is TGCAGCGTATCTTCGCGGGGGGCTAATGAAAAACTGTTTTTT.

This clonotype has more than one count but fewer than ten. The chain joins TRBV7-2 to TRBJ2-1, with 14 bases matching TRBD2. Germline loops: CDR1 SGHTA, CDR2 FQGNSA. V trimming: 1 base; J trimming: 4 bases; junction bases outside the gene matches: 6. The CDR3 is made up of 18 amino acids. This CDR3 reads CASSLGPGLAGAYNEQFF. CDR3 coding DNA: TGTGCCAGCAGCTTAGGACCGGGACTAGCGGGAGCGTACAATGAGCAGTTCTTC. The variable domain in full, with the rest retrieved from reference TRBV7-2 and TRBJ2-1, is GAGVSQSPSNKVTEKGKDVELRCDPISGHTALYWYRQSLGQGLEFLIYFQGNSAPDKSGLPSDRFSAERTGGSVSTLTIQRTQQEDSAVYLCASSLGPGLAGAYNEQFFGPGTRLTVL.

This clonotype was seen a handful of times. The CDR3 region is CASRGTGDYNEQFF. The CDR3 nucleotides read TGTGCCAGCAGAGGGACAGGTGACTACAATGAGCAGTTCTTC. The J gene is TRBJ2-1, the V gene TRBV7-9, with TRBD1 matching over 8 bases. After removal of 6 bases from V and 3 bases from J, the junction contained 4 bases not matched to a gene. Germline V gene data show CDR1 as SEHNR and CDR2 as FQNEAQ (reference sequence). The CDR3 extends over 14 amino acids.

This chain uses TRBV12-3 or TRBV12-4 with TRBJ2-2; D may correspond to TRBD1 or TRBD2 (6 bases each). The CDR3 contains 16 residues. V lost 2 bases, J lost 6 bases, and 16 bases lay in between. CDR3 sequence: CASSLWGATVAGELFF. In DNA, the CDR3 is TGTGCCAGCAGTTTATGGGGGGCTACCGTCGCCGGGGAGCTGTTTTTT.

The rearrangement uses TRBV6-1 and TRBJ2-5; D may be TRBD2 (6 bases). The V gene lost 2 bases and the J gene lost 4 bases, with 20 bases spanning the gap. This CDR3 contains 17 residues. CDR1 is MNHNS, CDR2 SASEGT, per germline. The CDR3 here is CASSEISGGWTRETQYF. The CDR3 DNA reads TGTGCCAGCAGTGAAATCAGTGGGGGGTGGACTCGAGAGACCCAGTACTTC.

This clonotype was counted between two and nine times. The V call is TRBV19, the J call TRBJ1-5, with D tentatively TRBD1 (5 bases). Germline CDR1 is LNHDA and CDR2 is SQIVND (reference sequence). V lost 0 bases and J 0 bases, leaving 15 bases between the germline ends. This CDR3 comprises 18 residues. The CDR3 sequence: CASSIDHRPGVSNQPQHF. The CDR3 bases are TGTGCCAGTAGTATAGATCACCGTCCGGGGGTTAGCAATCAGCCCCAGCATTTT. Using reference TRBV19 and TRBJ1-5 for the parts outside the CDR3, the full variable domain is DGGITQSPKYLFRKEGQNVTLSCEQNLNHDAMYWYRQDPGQGLRLIYYSQIVNDFQKGDIAEGYSVSREKKESFPLTVTSAQKNPTAFYLCASSIDHRPGVSNQPQHFGDGTRLSIL.

The V and J genes are TRBV5-1 and TRBJ2-1; D is undetermined. There are 13 residues in the CDR3. Trimming cost V 1 base and J 12 bases, with 14 bases left between them. The germline CDR1 and CDR2 sequences are SGHRS and YFSETQ. CDR3 loop: CASSLLREGMQFF. CDR3 sequence (DNA): TGCGCCAGCAGCTTGTTAAGGGAAGGGATGCAGTTCTTC.

The sample holds a few counts of this clonotype. The rearrangement joins TRBV20-1 to TRBJ1-6; no definite D call. V lost 2 bases to trimming and J lost 7 bases, with 12 bases between them. CDR3 length equals 14 residues. Germline CDR1 DFQATT, CDR2 SNEGSKA (reference sequence). CDR3 sequence: CSARIHGGNSPLHF. Written as DNA, the CDR3 is TGCAGTGCTAGAATCCATGGCGGGAATTCACCCCTCCACTTT.

Regarding this clonotype: A much larger clone is a single base away; this may be a read error. The chain is built from TRBV7-2 and TRBJ2-5; 7 bases map to TRBD2. Germline V gene lookup returns CDR1 SGHTA and CDR2 FQGNSA. The CDR3 is 15 residues long. CDR3 sequence (DNA): TGTGCCAGCATCAAAGAAACGTCGGGGGGAGAGGCCCAGTACTTC. Its translation: CASIKETSGGEAQYF.

The sample holds many counts of this clonotype. This sequence joins TRBV7-2 and TRBJ2-4; 8 bases match TRBD2. The V segment lost 1 base and the J segment 10 bases; nucleotides outside the gene matches: 9. The CDR3 has 15 amino acids. CDR1 is SGHTA, CDR2 FQGNSA, per germline. The CDR3 spells CASSLDKAGGTIQYF. For the CDR3, the DNA is TGTGCCAGCAGCTTAGATAAGGCGGGAGGAACGATTCAGTACTTC.

CDR3 amino acids: CSAEGGRYSNQPQHF. The CDR3, as DNA: TGCAGTGCTGAGGGAGGTCGTTATAGCAATCAGCCCCAGCATTTT. The V gene is TRBV20-1, the J gene TRBJ1-5, with unresolved D. The germline V gene encodes CDR1 DFQATT and CDR2 SNEGSKA (reference sequence). Trimming cost V 5 bases and J 0 bases, with 14 bases left between them. CDR3 size: 15 residues.

This clonotype has only a few counts. This chain uses TRBV4-1 with TRBJ1-5; no definite D call. Per germline, CDR1 MGHRA and CDR2 YSYEKL. The CDR3 consists of 15 residues. Trimming removed 1 base at V and 0 bases at J, with 7 bases between. The CDR3 region is CASSQVLSSNQPQHF. CDR3 DNA sequence: TGCGCCAGCAGCCAAGTCCTCAGTAGCAATCAGCCCCAGCATTTT.

This clonotype was seen just once. The chain joins TRBV12-3 or TRBV12-4 to TRBJ1-2, with a possible D match to TRBD1 (5 bases). V was shortened by 3 bases and J by 7 bases, with 15 bases between the two germline ends. This CDR3 is built from 14 residues. The CDR3 DNA reads as TGTGCCAGCAGTTTCGGGCAGGGCAATGGTGGCTACACCTTC. This sequence encodes CASSFGQGNGGYTF.

The rearrangement uses TRBV11-2 and TRBJ2-7; 7 bases map to TRBD2. Germline V gene data show CDR1 as SGHAT and CDR2 as FQNNGV. The CDR3 runs to 15 residues. The V and J ends lost 2 bases and 3 bases, in that order; junction bases with no gene match: 7. As DNA, the CDR3 is TGTGCCAGCAGCTTATGGGGAGGGGATAACTACGAGCAGTACGTC. Residues: CASSLWGGDNYEQYV.

A few counts support this clonotype. The chain carries TRBV12-3 or TRBV12-4 and TRBJ2-1; 10 nucleotides align to TRBD1. The CDR3 length is 14 residues. V lost 8 bases to trimming and J lost 7 bases; unmatched junction nucleotides: 8. This CDR3 is CASGLGQGRNEQFF. The CDR3 bases are TGTGCCAGCGGCCTGGGACAGGGGAGGAATGAGCAGTTCTTC.

This clonotype has just a few counts. The chain is built from TRBV6-2 or TRBV6-3 and TRBJ2-3; 9 nucleotides line up with TRBD2. The germline CDR1 and CDR2 sequences are MNHEY and SVGEGT. The CDR3 is 16 amino acids. V lost 6 bases and J lost 5; bases outside the gene matches: 12. The CDR3 DNA is TGTGCCAGCAGCCGAAGTAGCGGGAGAATTTTAGATACGCAGTATTTT. Protein: CASSRSSGRILDTQYF.

This clonotype was seen many times. J is TRBJ1-2 and V is TRBV7-2; no reliable D call. The CDR3 is 14 amino acids. V shed 1 base and J shed 4 bases, with 10 bases lying between them. Germline V gene lookup returns CDR1 SGHTA and CDR2 FQGNSA. CDR3 residues: CASSLDGNLYGYTF. Written as DNA, the CDR3 is TGTGCCAGCAGCTTAGACGGCAACCTCTATGGCTACACCTTC.